These T cell receptor beta chains were read from a single sample in a study of shared clonotypes between healthy human individuals. Clones were sequenced by immunoSEQ multiplex PCR, and TCRdb holds only the in-frame ones, with some missing. The table lists under 850,000 clones, roughly 92% of them singletons. Sequencing was done on a sample of naive CD8+ T cells sorted from blood. The receptors shown here come from a man aged 25 to 45 in good health. The CDR3 runs from the conserved cysteine through the conserved F or W. A D gene is named only where the DNA matches it firmly. Clone sizes are given selectively: once, few, many, or a class where the clone is expanded.

j_call d_call v_call clone_size cdr3_nt cdr3_aa
TRBJ1-2 . TRBV6-5 . TGTGCCAGCAGTTACCAAGGAGGGATCCCAGACTACACCTTC CASSYQGGIPDYTF
TRBJ2-7 . TRBV10-1 . TGCGCCAGCAGTGAATCGAGCTCCTACGAGCAGTACTTC CASSESSSYEQYF
TRBJ2-1 . TRBV13 once TGTGCCAGCAGCTTAGTCGGGAGCTACAATGAGCAGTTCTTC CASSLVGSYNEQFF
TRBJ2-1 . TRBV9 . TGTGCCAGCAAATCCCGGTACAATGAGCAGTTCTTC CASKSRYNEQFF
TRBJ1-5 . TRBV27 . TGTGCCAGCAGCTCAGGGGCATTCGGCAATCAGCCCCAGCATTTT CASSSGAFGNQPQHF
TRBJ2-1 TRBD2 TRBV13 . TGTGCCAGCAGCTTGGAAAGCGGGACCTACAATGAGCAGTTCTTC CASSLESGTYNEQFF
TRBJ2-3 TRBD2 TRBV27 . TGTGCCAGCAGCTCCCCGGGACTAGCGCCCACAGATACGCAGTATTTT CASSSPGLAPTDTQYF
TRBJ1-1 . TRBV6-4 . TGTGCCAGCAAACCCACGCTCATGAACACTGAAGCTTTCTTT CASKPTLMNTEAFF
TRBJ2-2 . TRBV27 . TGTGCCAGCAGTAATGTCGGGGAGCTGTTTTTT CASSNVGELFF
TRBJ2-7 TRBD2 TRBV5-1 . TGCGCCAGCAGCTTGGGGGGACTAGCGGGAAACTACGAGCAGTACTTC CASSLGGLAGNYEQYF
TRBJ2-2 . TRBV6-1 . TGTGCCAGCAGTGAATTTGTAGGCGATGCCGTCCCCGGGGAGCTGTTTTTT CASSEFVGDAVPGELFF
TRBJ1-1 . TRBV29-1 . TGCAGCGTTGAATACCGGGAAGGCAACACTGAAGCTTTCTTT CSVEYREGNTEAFF
TRBJ2-7 TRBD2 TRBV10-3 few TGTGCCATCAGTGGGGTACTAGCGGGAGTCTACGAGCAGTACTTC CAISGVLAGVYEQYF
TRBJ2-7 . TRBV18 . TGTGCCAGCTCACCAAGTACAGGGATTACCTACGAGCAGTACTTC CASSPSTGITYEQYF
TRBJ1-4 . TRBV12-2 . TGTGCAAGTCGCTTAATTGGGCAGAGCAATGAAAAACTGTTTTTT CASRLIGQSNEKLFF
TRBJ2-1 . TRBV10-3 . TGTGCCACCCCTAGGGGAATATTCTACAATGAGCAGTTCTTC CATPRGIFYNEQFF
TRBJ1-4 . TRBV7-9 . TGTGCCAGTACAGGGAACCTAAATGAAAAACTGTTTTTT CASTGNLNEKLFF
TRBJ2-1 TRBD2 TRBV30 . TGTGCCTGGAGCCGGGAGGCCAGCTCCTACAATGAGCAGTTCTTC CAWSREASSYNEQFF
TRBJ2-7 TRBD1 TRBV6-5 . TGTGCCAGCAGTCCTGGACAGGGACTCGAGCAGTACTTC CASSPGQGLEQYF
TRBJ2-1 . TRBV10-1 . TGCGCCAGCTCGTCCGACGGATTCTACAATGAGCAGTTCTTC CASSSDGFYNEQFF
TRBJ1-2 TRBD1 TRBV7-9 . TGTGCCAGCAGCCGCGGGACAGGGCGCGTGGGGAACTATGGCTACACCTTC CASSRGTGRVGNYGYTF
TRBJ1-4 . TRBV28 . TGTGCCAGCAGTTTATACCTTGGGGAAAAACTGTTTTTT CASSLYLGEKLFF
TRBJ1-5 TRBD1 TRBV30 few TGTGCCTGTCAGATGACAGGGGGGTATCAGCCCCAGCATTTT CACQMTGGYQPQHF
TRBJ2-5 TRBD2 TRBV5-1 . TGCGCCAGCAGCCCGGGCCTAGCGGGAGGTTTTGCCCAAGAGACCCAGTACTTC CASSPGLAGGFAQETQYF
TRBJ2-2 TRBD2 TRBV6-1 . TGTGCCAGCAGTGAAGCCCTCGGCGGGAGGGGGGCCGGGGAGCTGTTTTTT CASSEALGGRGAGELFF
TRBJ1-1 . TRBV19 . TGTGCCAGTAGTATTGGAGGTAGCGCTGAAGCTTTCTTT CASSIGGSAEAFF
TRBJ2-5 . TRBV15 . TGTGCCACCAGCGGTAGCGGAGTCCAAGAGACCCAGTACTTC CATSGSGVQETQYF
TRBJ2-7 TRBD2 TRBV10-3 . TGTGCCATCAGTGAGTCGACTAGCGGGAGCTACGAGCAGTACTTC CAISESTSGSYEQYF
TRBJ2-7 TRBD1 TRBV4-1 once TGCGCCAGCAGCCAAGACTCCGGGACAGGGTACTACGAGCAGTACTTC CASSQDSGTGYYEQYF
TRBJ2-2 . TRBV29-1 . TGCAGCGTGGAGGGCAGTAACACCGGGGAGCTGTTTTTT CSVEGSNTGELFF
TRBJ2-7 TRBD2 TRBV2 . TGTGCCAGCAGTCCTTGGACTAGCCTTGTTGACGAGCAGTACTTC CASSPWTSLVDEQYF
TRBJ2-7 TRBD1 TRBV2 . TGTGCCAGCAGGGGACAGGTTGAACCCTACGAGCAGTACTTC CASRGQVEPYEQYF
TRBJ2-1 . TRBV19 . TGTGCCAGTAGTTCCCGGACTGGAGGAGGGAATGAGCAGTTCTTC CASSSRTGGGNEQFF
TRBJ2-3 . TRBV27 . TGTGCCAGCAGAAGAGGGGATACGCAGTATTTT CASRRGDTQYF
TRBJ2-7 . TRBV9 . TGTGCCAGCAGCCCTTGGACAGGAGGGACCTACGAGCAGTACTTC CASSPWTGGTYEQYF
TRBJ2-5 . TRBV7-9 once TGTGCCAGCAGCTTCCCCGGGCCACAAGAGACCCAGTACTTC CASSFPGPQETQYF
TRBJ2-1 . TRBV29-1 . TGCAGCGTTGTGAGGCCCGATTACAATGAGCAGTTCTTC CSVVRPDYNEQFF
TRBJ2-5 . TRBV9 . TGTGCCAGCAGCGTAGACGGGACACTACAAGAGACCCAGTACTTC CASSVDGTLQETQYF
TRBJ2-5 . TRBV6-5 . TGTGCCAGCAGTTACTCGAGGGGGGAGACCCAGTACTTC CASSYSRGETQYF
TRBJ1-1 . TRBV7-3 . TGTGCCAGCAGCAAAGGGGTGACCACTGAAGCTTTCTTT CASSKGVTTEAFF
TRBJ1-2 TRBD1 TRBV6-5 . TGTGCCAGCAGGACAGGGTGGAACTATGGCTACACCTTC CASRTGWNYGYTF
TRBJ2-7 . TRBV9 . TGTGCCAGCAGCGTAGAAGGGGCCTACGAGCAGTACTTC CASSVEGAYEQYF
TRBJ2-5 . TRBV7-9 . TGTGCCAGCGAATCAGGGGGGAGGGGGAAGAATCTGGAGACCCAGTACTTC CASESGGRGKNLETQYF
TRBJ2-3 TRBD1 TRBV27 . TGTGCCAGCAGCCCTGAGGGACAGAACACAGATACGCAGTATTTT CASSPEGQNTDTQYF
TRBJ2-7 TRBD1 TRBV15 . TGTGCCACCAGCAGCGGACAGGGATTCGACGACTACGAGCAGTACTTC CATSSGQGFDDYEQYF
TRBJ2-1 . TRBV4-1 once TGCGCCAGCAGCCAAGTCGTGCCGGAGGAGCAGTTCTTC CASSQVVPEEQFF
TRBJ2-1 TRBD2 TRBV11-3 once TGTGCCAGCAGCCCCAGGACTAGCGGTTTCGTTGAGCAGTTCTTC CASSPRTSGFVEQFF
TRBJ2-2 . TRBV9 . TGTGCCAGCAGCGTTGTACCCGGGGAGCTGTTTTTT CASSVVPGELFF
TRBJ1-5 . TRBV7-9 . TGTGCCAGCAGCGAAAGGGGGGGGGATCAGCCCCAGCATTTT CASSERGGDQPQHF
TRBJ2-2 . TRBV27 few TGTGCCAGCAGTTTATCCGATAGCTTTAACACCGGGGAGCTGTTTTTT CASSLSDSFNTGELFF
TRBJ1-2 TRBD1 TRBV5-6 . TGTGCCAGCAGCGCGGGGGACGGACAGGGGTCCGCCTATGGCTACACCTTC CASSAGDGQGSAYGYTF
TRBJ2-7 . TRBV18 . TGTGCCAGCTCACCCGGGGGTAACGAGCAGTACTTC CASSPGGNEQYF